These 2 T cell receptor beta chains were sequenced from one sample in a study of blood T cell repertoires in COVID-19. The table came from immunoSEQ multiplex PCR; TCRdb's copy has only in-frame clones and leaves some out. The table shows fewer than 400,000 clones, with around nine tenths occurring only once. The sequenced sample consisted of PBMCs or T cells enriched from blood (not recorded which). The receptors were gathered from a woman aged 25 to 39 who had been exposed to COVID-19.

The chain combines TRBV24-1 with TRBJ1-2; 12 nucleotides agree with TRBD1. Germline assignment: CDR1 KGHDR and CDR2 SFDVKD. With 3 bases clipped from V and 7 bases from J, the junction kept 8 bases outside the gene matches. CDR3 size: 16 residues. In DNA form, the CDR3 reads TGTGCCACCAGTGATCCCGGGACAGGGGGCTTGGGTGGCTACACCTTC. Its translation is CATSDPGTGGLGGYTF.

This chain joins TRBV5-8 and TRBJ1-2; D not resolved. Per germline, CDR1 SGHTS and CDR2 YDEGEE. The V end was cut by 4 bases, the J end by 0 bases, with 13 bases between. This CDR3 is built from 15 residues. Here the CDR3 DNA reads TGTGCCAGCAGCACCCATGGGCTGACTAACTATGGCTACACCTTC. Translation: CASSTHGLTNYGYTF.